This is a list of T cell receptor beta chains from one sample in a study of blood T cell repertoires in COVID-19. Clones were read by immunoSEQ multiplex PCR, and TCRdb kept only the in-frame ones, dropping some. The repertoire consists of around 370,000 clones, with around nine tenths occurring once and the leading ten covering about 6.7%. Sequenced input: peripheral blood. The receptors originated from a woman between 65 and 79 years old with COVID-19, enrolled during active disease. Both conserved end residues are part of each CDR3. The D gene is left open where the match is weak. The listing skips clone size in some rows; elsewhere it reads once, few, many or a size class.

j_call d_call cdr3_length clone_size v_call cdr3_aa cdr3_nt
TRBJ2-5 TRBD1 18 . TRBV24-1 CATSDLQDRGQLQETQYF TGTGCCACCAGTGATTTGCAAGACAGGGGTCAACTACAAGAGACCCAGTACTTC
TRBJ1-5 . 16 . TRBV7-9 CASSHRDTYSNQPQHF TGTGCCAGCAGCCACCGGGACACCTATAGCAATCAGCCCCAGCATTTT
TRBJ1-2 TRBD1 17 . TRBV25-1 CASSEGDRQHLNYGYTF TGTGCCAGCAGTGAAGGGGACAGGCAACACCTCAACTATGGCTACACCTTC
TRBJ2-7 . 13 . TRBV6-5 CASRRTGSYEQYF TGTGCCAGCAGGAGGACGGGATCCTACGAGCAGTACTTC
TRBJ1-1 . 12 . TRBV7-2 CASGLRNTEAFF TGTGCCAGCGGACTTCGGAACACTGAAGCTTTCTTT
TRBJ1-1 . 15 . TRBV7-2 CASSLGRESYTEAFF TGTGCCAGCAGCTTAGGGCGGGAGAGTTACACTGAAGCTTTCTTT
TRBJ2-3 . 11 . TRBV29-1 CSVTSSDTQYF TGCAGCGTAACTAGCTCAGATACGCAGTATTTT
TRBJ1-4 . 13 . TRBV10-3 CATGQGRDEKLFF TGTGCCACCGGGCAGGGAAGGGATGAAAAACTGTTTTTT
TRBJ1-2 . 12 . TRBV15 CATSRDRGGYTF TGTGCCACCAGCAGAGACAGGGGCGGCTACACCTTC
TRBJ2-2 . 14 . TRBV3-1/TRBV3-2 CASSQRIDTGELFF TGTGCCAGCAGCCAGCGGATTGACACCGGGGAGCTGTTTTTT
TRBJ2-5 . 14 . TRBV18 CASSPLASQETQYF TGTGCCAGCTCACCCTTGGCATCACAAGAGACCCAGTACTTC
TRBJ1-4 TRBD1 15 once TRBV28 CASSRGTGTNEKLFF TGTGCCAGCAGCCGGGGGACAGGAACTAATGAAAAACTGTTTTTT
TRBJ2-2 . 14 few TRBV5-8 CASSLVQNTGELFF TGTGCCAGCAGCTTGGTCCAGAACACCGGGGAGCTGTTTTTT
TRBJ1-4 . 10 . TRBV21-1 CASGAEKLFF TGTGCCAGTGGGGCGGAAAAACTGTTTTTT
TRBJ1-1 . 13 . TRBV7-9 CASSDSGDTEAFF TGTGCCAGCAGCGACTCGGGGGACACTGAAGCTTTCTTT
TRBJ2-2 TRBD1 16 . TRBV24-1 CATSDPETGAAGELFF TGTGCCACCAGTGACCCAGAGACAGGGGCGGCCGGGGAGCTGTTTTTT
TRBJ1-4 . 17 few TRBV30 CAWSARGPPIGYEKLFF TGTGCCTGGAGTGCCCGGGGTCCCCCCATTGGATATGAAAAACTGTTTTTT
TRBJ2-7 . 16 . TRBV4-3 CASSQDPADSPYEQYF TGCGCCAGCAGCCAAGATCCAGCGGACAGCCCCTACGAGCAGTACTTC
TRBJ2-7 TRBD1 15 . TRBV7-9 CASSLGQGLPYEQYF TGTGCCAGCAGCCTCGGACAGGGTTTACCCTACGAGCAGTACTTC